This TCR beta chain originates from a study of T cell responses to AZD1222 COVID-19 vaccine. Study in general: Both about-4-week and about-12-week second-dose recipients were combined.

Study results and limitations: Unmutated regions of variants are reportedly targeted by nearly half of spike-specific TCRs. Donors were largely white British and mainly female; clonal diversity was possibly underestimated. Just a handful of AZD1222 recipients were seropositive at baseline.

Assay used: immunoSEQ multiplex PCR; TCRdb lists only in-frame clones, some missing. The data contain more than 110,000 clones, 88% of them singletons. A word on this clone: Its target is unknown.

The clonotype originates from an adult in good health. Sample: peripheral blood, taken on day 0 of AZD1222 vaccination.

The CDR3 loop reads CASTPFRDNYGYTF. CDR3 in DNA: TGTGCCAGTACCCCCTTTCGAGACAACTATGGCTACACCTTC. This chain uses TRBV19 with TRBJ1-2; D gene ambiguous. V was trimmed by 7 bases and J by 2 bases, leaving 14 bases between them. This CDR3 spans 14 amino acids. In germline, CDR1 is LNHDA, CDR2 SQIVND (reference sequence).